This T cell receptor (beta chain) is drawn from a study of cytomegalovirus exposure and HLA in healthy donors. About the study: Across about 400 genotyped donors, 81% landed in the Caucasian-associated ancestry cluster.

With respect to this clone: Its specificity is not known.

PCR amplification relied on 60 Vbeta primers (plus 13 Jbeta primers). Profiled with immunoSEQ multiplex PCR; TCRdb holds only in-frame clones, not every one. The sample has around 90,000 clones; 82% are singletons. Samples came from healthy bone marrow donors. Between the trimmed V and J ends, which lost 6 bases and 0 bases, there was a span of 8 bases. The CDR3 contains 14 residues. The germline CDR1 and CDR2 sequences are SGHTA and FQGNSA. General observations from the study: Across donors, most TCRs were seen rarely, yet some public ones were widespread. Analysis was carried out at a later point, and it linked a missense DCLRE1C variant to TCR beta V- and J-gene trimming.

This sequence was found in a man in his fifties or sixties in good health and CMV-seronegative. The chain links TRBV7-2 to TRBJ2-2; D unclear. Sequencing input: PBMCs. This CDR3 reads CASRLTTNTGELFF. CDR3 nucleotide sequence: TGTGCCAGCAGATTAACTACGAACACCGGGGAGCTGTTTTTT.